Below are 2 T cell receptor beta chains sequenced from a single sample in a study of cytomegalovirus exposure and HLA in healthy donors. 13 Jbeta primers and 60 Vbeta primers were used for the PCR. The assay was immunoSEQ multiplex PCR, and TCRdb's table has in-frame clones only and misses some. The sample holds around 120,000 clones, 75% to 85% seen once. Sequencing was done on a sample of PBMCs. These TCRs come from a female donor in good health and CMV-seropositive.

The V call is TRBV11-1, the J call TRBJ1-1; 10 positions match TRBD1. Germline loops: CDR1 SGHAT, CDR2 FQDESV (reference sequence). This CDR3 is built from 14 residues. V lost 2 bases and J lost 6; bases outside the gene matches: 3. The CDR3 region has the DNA TGTGCCAGCAGCTTACTCGGACAGGGGGCTGAAGCTTTCTTT. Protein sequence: CASSLLGQGAEAFF.

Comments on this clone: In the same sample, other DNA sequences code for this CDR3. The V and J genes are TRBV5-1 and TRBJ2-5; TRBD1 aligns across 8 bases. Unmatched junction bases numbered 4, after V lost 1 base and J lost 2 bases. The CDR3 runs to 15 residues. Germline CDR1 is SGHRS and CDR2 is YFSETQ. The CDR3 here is CASSLTGGPQETQYF. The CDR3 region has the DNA TGCGCCAGCAGCTTGACAGGGGGTCCTCAAGAGACCCAGTACTTC.